This T cell receptor beta chain was found in a study of T-cell reconstitution after alpha-beta-depleted transplantation in children. Unique molecular identifiers were incorporated into the prepared TCRbeta library. TCRdb fed the PCR reads into MiXCR, producing one record per CDR3 protein. The sample consists of approximately 420,000 distinct CDR3 sequences, roughly a tenth of them appearing once. In germline, CDR1 is MNHEY, CDR2 SVGEGT. The CDR3 covers 13 residues. V lost 2 bases and J 4 bases, leaving 6 bases between the germline ends. The chain couples TRBV6-2 or TRBV6-3 to TRBJ1-5, with D hard to call. This clonotype originated in a human donor who donated a stem cell graft to a child with acute myeloid leukemia. The sequencing here drew on PBMCs from the stem cell graft donor, taken from the stem cell graft. The CDR3 region is CASSYRRNQPQHF. CDR3 sequence (DNA): TGTGCCAGCAGTTACAGACGGAATCAGCCCCAGCATTTT.